This T cell receptor (beta chain) originates from a study of metastatic and nonmetastatic thyroid tumors. Turning to the study itself: Repertoires were compared across blood and tumor or nodule tissue from malignant and benign thyroid patients.

This CDR3 has 14 residues. CDR1 is ENHRY and CDR2 is SYGVKD in the germline V gene. Original processing notes: The authors used CDR3 differences across clinicopathological groups to build a distant-metastasis classifier for papillary thyroid cancer. TCRdb reprocessed the PCR reads using MiXCR. TCRdb's processing, not the study's, gives the V and J calls here. The data show 20,000 to 25,000 clones, 20% to 25% seen once. Ten or more counts support this clone. The antigen is unknown. An end of the junction does not agree with germline; a read error may underlie this. The study's findings and limits: It was reported that TCR beta diversity was significantly higher in malignant thyroid tumors than benign nodules, in blood and tumor.

Nobody among the patients had been given any treatment before thyroid surgery. The TCR was taken from a female donor with papillary thyroid cancer or a benign thyroid nodule (not recorded which). Some clones in this sample may be carry-over from other donors' samples. The specimen sequenced was tumor tissue. This chain connects TRBV10-3 to TRBJ1-1; D call uncertain. In DNA, the CDR3 is TGTGCCATCACCCCGAGGGCCGGGAACGCTGAAGCTTTCTTT. Protein sequence: CAITPRAGNAEAFF.